This T cell receptor beta chain is drawn from a study of graft-versus-host responses after intestinal transplantation. Study-wide context: Recipients across the board were started on anti-thymocyte globulin induction, then kept on tacrolimus and steroids for around 3 years. Study outcomes and limitations: Marrow from the recipient contained GvH clones, some of which had appeared first in ileum or blood. Early HvG declines after transplant were associated with peak circulating GvH clone levels.

V was pared by 0 bases and J by 7 bases, with 9 bases of the junction left unmatched. Germline loops: CDR1 SGDLS, CDR2 YYNGEE. The CDR3 consists of 16 residues. The protocol was immunoSEQ multiplex PCR, while the TCRdb copy is restricted to in-frame clones and leaves out a portion. The sample yields 60,000 to 90,000 clones, around 91% seen once. Of note for this clone: Its antigen remains unknown.

The rearrangement links TRBV9 to TRBJ2-1, with 8 bases aligning to TRBD1. The sequence was collected from a human donor who received an intestinal transplant. Sequencing used unstimulated CD8+ T cells sorted from spleen or lymph node cells, obtained before intestinal transplant. CDR3: CASSVDQGAGSNEQFF. DNA for the CDR3: TGTGCCAGCAGCGTAGATCAGGGGGCAGGTTCGAATGAGCAGTTCTTC.